This note documents a single T cell receptor beta chain sequence. Its specificity is unknown. In the study's own analysis: After removing out-of-frame reads, around 2,100,000 distinct TCRbeta sequences remained. TCRdb's table, derived via immunoSEQ multiplex PCR, lists solely in-frame clones and lacks some. D and trimming come from the DNA, and the V and J calls and clone size come from that table. This sample has tens of thousands of clones, with approximately 80% found just once. This specimen belongs to a study of memory CD4+ T cells and cytomegalovirus serostatus. Overall study results and limits: Each of 67 CMV-associated TCRbeta sequences occurred in one to five individuals. Suggested: most of the CMV-linked TCR signature lies in CD4+ memory cells.

The sort gate was single viable CD3+CD4+CD8-CD45RO+ cells for memory CD4+ T cells. Total CD4+ T cells were enriched by CD4 positive selection. Germline CDR1 is SGHNT and CDR2 is YENEEA. There are 12 residues in the CDR3. Trimming pared 5 bases from V and 7 bases from J, leaving 8 bases between. J is TRBJ2-2 and V is TRBV11-3; no clear D. The source material was memory CD4+ T cells from blood. This clonotype was sampled from an adult in good health and CMV-seronegative. CDR3 sequence: CASSLGSGELFF. CDR3 coding DNA: TGTGCCAGCAGCCTCGGCAGCGGGGAGCTGTTTTTT. Looking up the rest from reference TRBV11-3 and TRBJ2-2 gives the full variable domain: EAGVVQSPRYKIIEKKQPVAFWCNPISGHNTLYWYLQNLGQGPELLIRYENEEAVDDSQLPKDRFSAERLKGVDSTLKIQPAELGDSAVYLCASSLGSGELFFGEGSRLTVL.